Presented here are 11 T cell receptor beta chains from one specimen sequenced in a study of cytomegalovirus exposure and HLA in healthy donors. The PCR made use of 60 Vbeta and 13 Jbeta primers. Here immunoSEQ multiplex PCR was the method, and the copy in TCRdb shows in-frame clones only, minus some. The sample consists of some 190,000 clones, approximately 85% of them appearing once. The sequencing input was PBMCs. These receptors all stem from a man aged 18-30 years in good health and CMV-seronegative.

V gene TRBV6-1 combines with J gene TRBJ2-1, with 9 nucleotides matching TRBD1. V was clipped by 4 bases and J by 9 bases; unmatched bases: 10. This CDR3 is built from 15 residues. Germline-derived CDR1 and CDR2 are MNHNS and SASEGT. The CDR3 DNA follows: TGTGCCAGCAGTGCGATCGGGACAGGGCGCGGTGAGCAGTTCTTC. This gives the protein CASSAIGTGRGEQFF.

The J gene is TRBJ2-7, the V gene TRBV11-2; 11 bases match TRBD2. The CDR3 totals 15 residues. V dropped 5 bases and J dropped 2; count of bases not matched to a gene: 5. Germline V gives CDR1 SGHAT, CDR2 FQNNGV. CDR3 in amino acids: CASSPRLAGTYEQYF. The CDR3 bases are TGTGCCAGCAGCCCCCGACTAGCGGGAACCTACGAGCAGTACTTC.

This chain joins TRBV19 and TRBJ2-2, with 9 bases matching TRBD1. V shed 5 bases and J 8 bases; nucleotides not matched to a gene: 9. The germline gives CDR1 LNHDA, CDR2 SQIVND (reference sequence). CDR3 length: 15 residues. CDR3 in amino acids: CASSAGTGSGGELFF. CDR3 nucleotide sequence: TGTGCCAGTAGTGCCGGGACAGGGAGTGGGGGGGAGCTGTTTTTT.

The rearrangement links TRBV9 to TRBJ2-7; weak D call: TRBD2 (6 bases). This CDR3 has 16 residues. Germline values: CDR1 SGDLS, CDR2 YYNGEE. V was shortened by 3 bases and J by 0 bases, with 16 bases between the two germline ends. This chain's CDR3 is CASSGGGGALSYEQYF. Written as DNA, the CDR3 is TGTGCCAGCAGCGGTGGTGGAGGGGCGCTCTCCTACGAGCAGTACTTC.

The chain recombines TRBV19 with TRBJ1-1; D is unclear. With 1 base removed from V and 3 bases from J, the gap between germline ends came to 3 bases. The germline CDR1 and CDR2 sequences are LNHDA and SQIVND (reference sequence). CDR3 length equals 12 residues. As DNA, the CDR3 is TGTGCCAGTAGTATAGCCGACACTGAAGCTTTCTTT. Protein product: CASSIADTEAFF. The whole variable domain, filled in from reference TRBV19 and TRBJ1-1, reads DGGITQSPKYLFRKEGQNVTLSCEQNLNHDAMYWYRQDPGQGLRLIYYSQIVNDFQKGDIAEGYSVSREKKESFPLTVTSAQKNPTAFYLCASSIADTEAFFGQGTRLTVV.

J is TRBJ1-5 and V is TRBV29-1; 10 nucleotides agree with TRBD1. The junction had 6 bases not matched to a gene; V was cut back by 6 bases and J by 7 bases. CDR1 is SQVTM, CDR2 ANQGSEA, per germline. The CDR3 contains 13 residues. The CDR3 DNA sequence: TGCAGCGTGGGACAGGGGAGGGAACAGCCCCAGCATTTT. It is translated as CSVGQGREQPQHF.

The chain uses TRBV7-9 and TRBJ1-1; 8 bases are a match to TRBD1. The trim removed 6 bases at V and 4 bases at J, leaving 13 bases unmatched. This CDR3 region has 16 residues. Germline V gene data show CDR1 as SEHNR and CDR2 as FQNEAQ (reference sequence). Here the CDR3 DNA reads TGTGCCAGCAGTTTTAAGCCAGGGGGCGCAGGCACTGAAGCTTTCTTT. It specifies CASSFKPGGAGTEAFF.

Only a few counts were recorded for this clone. The V call is TRBV6-5, the J call TRBJ1-1; maybe TRBD1 (6 bases). The germline V gene encodes CDR1 MNHEY and CDR2 SVGAGI. The CDR3 is made up of 13 amino acids. V lost 6 bases, J lost 3 bases, and 11 bases lay in between. The CDR3 sequence is CASSPRTDTEAFF. The CDR3 coding sequence is TGTGCCAGCAGCCCAAGGACAGACACTGAAGCTTTCTTT.

The chain has TRBV6-6 and TRBJ2-1; D possibly corresponds to TRBD1 (5 bases). This CDR3 has 14 amino acids. V shed 6 bases and J shed 2 bases, with 11 bases lying between them. From germline, CDR1 is MNHNY and CDR2 SVGAGI (reference sequence). The CDR3 DNA reads TGTGCCAGCAGGCAAACGGACACCTACAATGAGCAGTTCTTC. Its translation is CASRQTDTYNEQFF.

J is TRBJ2-3 and V is TRBV7-2; TRBD2 matches 8 bases. Per germline, CDR1 SGHTA and CDR2 FQGNSA. V was clipped by 3 bases and J by 1 base; unmatched bases: 6. This CDR3 region has 16 residues. CDR3 residues: CASSFRRREGTDTQYF. In DNA, the CDR3 is TGTGCCAGCAGCTTTCGTAGGCGGGAGGGCACAGATACGCAGTATTTT.

This chain links TRBV6-5 with TRBJ2-7; 12 bases line up with TRBD1. In germline, CDR1 is MNHEY, CDR2 SVGAGI. J lost 9 bases, V lost 0 bases, and 6 bases had no gene match. This CDR3 contains 15 residues. The CDR3 nucleotides are TGTGCCAGCAGTTACTCGCACGGGACAGGGGGCGCGCAGTACTTC. This gives the protein CASSYSHGTGGAQYF.